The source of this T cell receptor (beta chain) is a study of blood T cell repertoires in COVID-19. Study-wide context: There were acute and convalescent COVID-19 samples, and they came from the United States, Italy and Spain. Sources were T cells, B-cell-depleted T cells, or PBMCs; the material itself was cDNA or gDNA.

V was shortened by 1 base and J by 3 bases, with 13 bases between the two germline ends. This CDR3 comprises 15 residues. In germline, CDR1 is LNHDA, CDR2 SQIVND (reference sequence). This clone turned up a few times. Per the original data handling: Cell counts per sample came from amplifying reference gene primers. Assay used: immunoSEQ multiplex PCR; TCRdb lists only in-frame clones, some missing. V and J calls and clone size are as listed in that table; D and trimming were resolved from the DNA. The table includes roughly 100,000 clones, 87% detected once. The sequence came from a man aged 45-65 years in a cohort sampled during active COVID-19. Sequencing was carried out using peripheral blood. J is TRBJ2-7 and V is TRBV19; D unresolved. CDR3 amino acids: CASSIAPVGVYEQYF. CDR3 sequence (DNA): TGTGCCAGTAGTATAGCCCCAGTTGGTGTCTACGAGCAGTACTTC. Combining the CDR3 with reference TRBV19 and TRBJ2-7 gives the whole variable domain DGGITQSPKYLFRKEGQNVTLSCEQNLNHDAMYWYRQDPGQGLRLIYYSQIVNDFQKGDIAEGYSVSREKKESFPLTVTSAQKNPTAFYLCASSIAPVGVYEQYFGPGTRLTVT.